A single sample gave rise to the 8 T cell receptor beta chains below, sequenced in a study of blood T cell repertoires in COVID-19. Assay used: immunoSEQ multiplex PCR; TCRdb lists only in-frame clones, some missing. The sample holds some 290,000 clones; about nine tenths are singletons and the top ten take approximately 10%. The sample comprised peripheral blood. The receptors come from a woman in her 30s with COVID-19, enrolled during active disease.

V gene TRBV18 combines with J gene TRBJ2-7; 7 nucleotides line up with TRBD2. The CDR3 loop spans 16 amino acids. Trimming took 2 bases from V and 4 from J; bases not matched to a gene: 11. CDR1 KGHSH and CDR2 LQKENI come from the germline V gene. The DNA of the CDR3 is TGTGCCAGCTCACCAAACCACGGTGGGAGGGAGTACGAGCAGTACTTC. This gives the protein CASSPNHGGREYEQYF.

The rearrangement uses TRBV6-6 and TRBJ2-1; D not resolved. Per the germline V gene, CDR1 is MNHNY and CDR2 is SVGAGI (reference sequence). The ends were cut back, 2 bases at V and 1 base at J, with 12 bases in the middle. This CDR3 comprises 16 residues. The CDR3 bases are TGTGCCAGCAGTTACGGGCCGCCTTATTCCTACAATGAGCAGTTCTTC. Translating it yields CASSYGPPYSYNEQFF.

A remark on this clone: Different DNA sequences within this sample yield the same CDR3. The gene calls are TRBV30 and TRBJ2-7; D is unclear. The CDR3 contains 11 residues. Germline V gene data show CDR1 as GTSNPN and CDR2 as SVGIG (reference sequence). Trimming removed 0 bases at V and 6 bases at J, with 6 bases between. The CDR3 protein is CAWSVSGEQYF. The DNA for the CDR3 is TGTGCCTGGAGTGTATCGGGCGAGCAGTACTTC.

The V gene is TRBV9, the J gene TRBJ2-7, with TRBD1 matching over 9 bases. Germline V lookup: CDR1 SGDLS, CDR2 YYNGEE. This CDR3 contains 14 residues. The ends lost 4 bases at V and 5 bases at J; junction bases unmatched: 7. CDR3 in DNA: TGTGCCAGCAGCACGACAGGGGGACTGGACGAGCAGTACTTC. Encoded protein: CASSTTGGLDEQYF. The variable domain in full, with the rest retrieved from reference TRBV9 and TRBJ2-7, is DSGVTQTPKHLITATGQRVTLRCSPRSGDLSVYWYQQSLDQGLQFLIQYYNGEERAKGNILERFSAQQFPDLHSELNLSSLELGDSALYFCASSTTGGLDEQYFGPGTRLTVT.

The V and J genes are TRBV24-1 and TRBJ1-1; the D is unclear. The V end was cut by 4 bases, the J end by 4 bases, with 9 bases between. The germline gives CDR1 KGHDR, CDR2 SFDVKD. The CDR3 is 13 amino acids. The DNA for the CDR3 is TGTGCCACCAGTGAACACGCGGGCACTGAAGCTTTCTTT. Its protein is CATSEHAGTEAFF.

This chain connects TRBV4-2 to TRBJ1-2, with 9 positions matching TRBD1. In germline, CDR1 is LGHNA, CDR2 YNFKEQ. The CDR3 consists of 15 residues. V trimming: 3 bases; J trimming: 4 bases; junction bases outside the gene matches: 6. The CDR3 spells CASSQPTGGGYGYTF. The CDR3 coding sequence is TGTGCCAGCAGCCAGCCTACAGGGGGCGGCTATGGCTACACCTTC.

This clone was picked up a small number of times. The chain joins TRBV28 to TRBJ1-2, with TRBD1 identical over 7 bases. This CDR3 spans 16 amino acids. Per germline, CDR1 MDHEN and CDR2 SYDVKM. Losses at the gene ends were 4 bases for V and 4 bases for J; bases not matched to a gene: 12. CDR3 nucleotides: TGTGCCAGCAGTTCCAGTGGACAGGAATCGATCTATGGCTACACCTTC. As protein: CASSSSGQESIYGYTF.

The genes are TRBV3-1 (or the pseudogene TRBV3-2) and TRBJ1-6; the match to TRBD1 covers 7 bases. After removal of 5 bases from V and 9 bases from J, the junction contained 7 bases not matched to a gene. Germline CDR1 LGHDT, CDR2 YNNKEL (reference sequence). The CDR3 runs to 14 residues. The CDR3 bases are TGTGCCAGCAGCGTACGACGGGACAGTTCACCCCTCCACTTT. Residues: CASSVRRDSSPLHF.